Listed below are T cell receptor beta chains from one sample, sequenced in a study of blood T cell repertoires in COVID-19. Assay used: immunoSEQ multiplex PCR; TCRdb lists only in-frame clones, some missing. The data contain more than 300,000 clones, 88% of them singletons. Sequenced: PBMCs or T cells enriched from blood (not recorded which). These TCRs come from a woman younger than 35 who had recovered from COVID-19. CDR3s include the opening cysteine and the closing phenylalanine or tryptophan. D genes are given only for firm matches. Only some rows state a clone size, as once, few, many or a class for expanded clones.

j_gene,v_gene,d_gene,abundance,CDR3aa,CDR3nt
TRBJ1-5,TRBV15,.,.,CATSRDRGANQPQHF,TGTGCCACCAGCAGAGATCGGGGGGCCAATCAGCCCCAGCATTTT
TRBJ1-2,TRBV15,.,once,CATSREGEGYDYGYTF,TGTGCCACCAGCAGAGAGGGGGAGGGGTACGACTATGGCTACACCTTC
TRBJ2-3,TRBV2,TRBD2,.,CASSRTSGGVGTSTDTQYF,TGTGCCAGCAGTAGAACTAGCGGGGGAGTAGGAACTAGCACAGATACGCAGTATTTT
TRBJ1-4,TRBV11-2,TRBD1,.,CASSLTGGNEKLFF,TGTGCCAGCAGCTTAACAGGGGGGAATGAAAAACTGTTTTTT
TRBJ2-1,TRBV18,.,.,CASSPREANEQFF,TGTGCCAGCTCACCACGCGAGGCGAATGAGCAGTTCTTC
TRBJ2-3,TRBV19,TRBD1,.,CASSIDLGQGSTDTQYF,TGTGCCAGTAGTATCGACCTCGGACAGGGGAGCACAGATACGCAGTATTTT
TRBJ1-1,TRBV28,.,.,CASSLTGSYLNTEAFF,TGTGCCAGCAGTTTAACTGGTAGCTACCTGAACACTGAAGCTTTCTTT
TRBJ1-2,TRBV5-6,.,.,CASSLQDRTLHFGGYTF,TGTGCCAGCAGCCTCCAAGACAGGACACTTCATTTCGGGGGCTACACCTTC
TRBJ1-1,TRBV6-5,.,.,CASSNAGPGYTEAFF,TGTGCCAGCAGTAACGCCGGCCCCGGGTACACTGAAGCTTTCTTT
TRBJ2-5,TRBV28,.,.,CASSLSEEYRVETQYF,TGTGCCAGCAGTTTATCCGAAGAGTACAGGGTAGAGACCCAGTACTTC
TRBJ2-7,TRBV5-6,.,.,CASSRGTGDSYEQYF,TGTGCCAGCAGCCGAGGAACGGGGGACTCCTACGAGCAGTACTTC
TRBJ1-1,TRBV11-2,.,once,CASSLRAAGNTEAFF,TGTGCCAGCAGCCTCAGAGCGGCGGGCAACACTGAAGCTTTCTTT
TRBJ2-2,TRBV2,.,.,CASSDGTHTGELFF,TGTGCCAGCAGTGATGGGACACACACCGGGGAGCTGTTTTTT
TRBJ2-4,TRBV5-1,.,.,CASSLRVAKNIQYF,TGCGCCAGCAGCTTGAGAGTAGCCAAAAACATTCAGTACTTC
TRBJ1-2,TRBV7-9,TRBD1,.,CASSSNKGQAEGYGYTF,TGTGCCAGCAGCTCAAACAAGGGACAGGCGGAGGGGTATGGCTACACCTTC
TRBJ2-7,TRBV11-2,.,.,CASSPPARGETYEQYF,TGTGCCAGCAGCCCCCCCGCCAGAGGTGAGACCTACGAGCAGTACTTC
TRBJ2-7,TRBV5-4,TRBD1,.,CASSVRQGRRYEQYF,TGTGCCAGCAGCGTTAGACAGGGGAGACGCTACGAGCAGTACTTC
TRBJ2-1,TRBV7-3,.,.,CASSSTGIPYNEQFF,TGTGCCAGCAGCTCTACAGGGATACCCTACAATGAGCAGTTCTTC
TRBJ1-2,TRBV4-2,.,.,CASSQVGQGDYGYTF,TGTGCCAGCAGCCAAGTTGGCCAGGGCGACTATGGCTACACCTTC
TRBJ2-7,TRBV24-1,TRBD2,.,CATSRSGGEQYF,TGTGCCACCAGTCGGTCGGGGGGCGAGCAGTACTTC
TRBJ1-5,TRBV7-9,TRBD1,.,CASSLGQGSNQPQHF,TGTGCCAGCAGCTTAGGACAGGGGAGCAATCAGCCCCAGCATTTT
TRBJ2-2,TRBV6-1,.,.,CASSEARAGNWELFF,TGTGCCAGCAGTGAAGCTCGGGCGGGAAACTGGGAGCTGTTTTTT
TRBJ1-4,TRBV19,.,.,CASTWGRNEKLFF,TGTGCCAGTACATGGGGGCGAAATGAAAAACTGTTTTTT
TRBJ1-3,TRBV29-1,.,.,CSVDRGAAGNTIYF,TGCAGCGTTGACCGCGGGGCAGCTGGAAACACCATATATTTT
TRBJ2-1,TRBV6-5,TRBD1,.,CASSYGTGGYNEQFF,TGTGCCAGCAGTTACGGGACAGGTGGCTACAATGAGCAGTTCTTC
TRBJ2-5,TRBV27,.,.,CASSLWGGSRETQYF,TGTGCCAGCAGTCTTTGGGGGGGCTCCCGGGAGACCCAGTACTTC
TRBJ1-5,TRBV7-2,.,.,CASSLERDQPQHF,TGTGCCAGCAGCTTAGAACGGGATCAGCCCCAGCATTTT
TRBJ2-5,TRBV5-1,.,.,CASSSSVAQETQYF,TGCGCCAGCAGCTCCTCAGTGGCCCAAGAGACCCAGTACTTC
TRBJ1-4,TRBV10-3,TRBD1,.,CAISETGGVNEKLFF,TGTGCCATCAGTGAGACAGGGGGCGTTAATGAAAAACTGTTTTTT
TRBJ1-4,TRBV18,TRBD1,.,CASSPRKDRAEKLFF,TGTGCCAGCTCACCAAGGAAAGACAGGGCTGAAAAACTGTTTTTT
TRBJ2-3,TRBV3-1/TRBV3-2,.,.,CASSQDPGTDTQYF,TGTGCCAGCAGCCAAGATCCAGGGACAGATACGCAGTATTTT
TRBJ2-7,TRBV12-3/TRBV12-4,TRBD1,few,CASRDRVAYEQYF,TGTGCCAGCAGGGACAGGGTAGCGTACGAGCAGTACTTC
TRBJ1-5,TRBV30,TRBD1,.,CAWSVLGTANQPQHF,TGTGCCTGGAGTGTACTGGGGACAGCCAATCAGCCCCAGCATTTT
TRBJ1-5,TRBV7-3,.,.,CASSLMPASQRNQPQHF,TGTGCCAGCAGCTTAATGCCGGCTAGCCAAAGAAATCAGCCCCAGCATTTT
TRBJ2-7,TRBV7-2,.,.,CASSLRTETYEQYF,TGTGCCAGCAGCTTACGGACAGAGACCTACGAGCAGTACTTC
TRBJ1-1,TRBV12-5,.,.,CASGFRAGKDPKDGLNTEAFF,TGTGCTAGTGGTTTCCGGGCCGGGAAGGACCCGAAAGACGGGTTGAACACTGAAGCTTTCTTT
TRBJ2-2,TRBV6-4,.,few,CASRDGNTGELFF,TGTGCCAGCAGGGACGGCAACACCGGGGAGCTGTTTTTT
TRBJ2-4,TRBV19,TRBD1,.,CASSSEDRVAKNIQYF,TGTGCCAGTAGCTCCGAGGACAGGGTGGCCAAAAACATTCAGTACTTC
TRBJ2-1,TRBV27,TRBD1,.,CASSLYRGEFNEQFF,TGTGCCAGCAGTTTATACAGGGGCGAGTTCAATGAGCAGTTCTTC
TRBJ2-1,TRBV19,.,.,CASNFQGSLVNEQFF,TGTGCCAGTAACTTTCAGGGGTCACTGGTTAATGAGCAGTTCTTC
TRBJ1-5,TRBV30,.,.,CAWTGGGDQPQHF,TGTGCCTGGACCGGTGGGGGGGATCAGCCCCAGCATTTT
TRBJ2-1,TRBV19,TRBD1,.,CASSIQGQGLYNEQFF,TGTGCCAGTAGTATACAAGGACAGGGCCTCTACAATGAGCAGTTCTTC
TRBJ1-6,TRBV3-1/TRBV3-2,TRBD1,.,CASSQGQGHSPLHF,TGTGCCAGCAGCCAGGGACAGGGGCATTCACCCCTCCACTTT
TRBJ2-7,TRBV4-1,.,.,CASSPRAAPYEQYF,TGCGCCAGCAGCCCGCGGGCGGCCCCCTACGAGCAGTACTTC